The 5 T cell receptor beta chains below come from one sample, sequenced in a study of spatial heterogeneity in lung cancer. Study-wide points: It was found that expanded intratumoral alpha and beta TCR counts tracked tumor mutation counts.

MiXCR, run by TCRdb on the 5' RACE reads, gives a single entry per CDR3 protein. The sample records about 9,800 distinct CDR3 sequences, approximately 50% being singletons. The time point was: sample taken at primary tumor resection. These TCRs are of unknown antigen specificity. The sample consisted of lung tumor tissue, taken at surgery. These receptors were collected from a female donor with early-stage non-small cell lung cancer.

Regarding this clonotype: Little can be read into the size of this beta chain, an off-target read in a library designed for alpha chains. V and J are TRBV10-3 and TRBJ1-5; 7 bases agree with TRBD1. The CDR3 consists of 12 residues. After removal of 11 bases from V and 4 bases from J, the junction contained 5 bases not matched to a gene. The germline V gene encodes CDR1 ENHRY and CDR2 SYGVKD. The CDR3 loop reads CASAGGNQPQHF. For the CDR3, the DNA is TGTGCCTCCGCAGGGGGAAATCAGCCCCAGCATTTT.

Notes on this clonotype: This beta chain appears as a stray read in a library generated for alpha chains; its size is not informative. The DNA of the CDR3 is TGTGCCAGCAGCTTAAGTTATCGGGCCGGACCTAATTTTGCCTATGGCTACACCTTC. Protein: CASSLSYRAGPNFAYGYTF. The V gene is TRBV11-2, the J gene TRBJ1-2; D is unclear. V lost 2 bases and J lost 4, with 26 bases in between. This CDR3 has 19 amino acids. Germline lookup yields CDR1 SGHAT and CDR2 FQNNGV. The full variable domain, in which reference TRBV11-2 and TRBJ1-2 provide the parts outside the CDR3, is EAGVAQSPRYKIIEKRQSVAFWCNPISGHATLYWYQQILGQGPKLLIQFQNNGVVDDSQLPKDRFSAERLKGVDSTLKIQPAKLEDSAVYLCASSLSYRAGPNFAYGYTFGSGTRLTVV.

A note on this clonotype: Germline is not matched at one junction end, which may reflect a read error. Within a library made for alpha chains, this beta chain is off target, and its count is uninformative. The rearrangement links TRBV20-1 to TRBJ1-2; a weak D match, TRBD1 (5 bases). Germline CDR1 is DFQATT and CDR2 is SNEGSKA (reference sequence). CDR3 size: 8 residues. CDR3 DNA sequence: TGCAGTGGGGACCGAGGCGACTTC. It translates to CSGDRGDF.

With regard to this clonotype: Because the library targeted alpha chains, this beta chain is an off-target read whose size means little. The V gene is TRBV11-2, the J gene TRBJ1-4, with TRBD1 as a possible D gene (6 bases). There are 14 residues in the CDR3. V was trimmed by 5 bases and J by 4 bases, leaving 11 bases between them. Germline CDR1 SGHAT, CDR2 FQNNGV. CDR3 DNA sequence: TGTGCCAGCAGCCCACGGGACATTAATGAAAAACTGTTTTTT. This gives the protein CASSPRDINEKLFF.

About this clonotype: Little can be read into the size of this beta chain, an off-target read in a library designed for alpha chains. J is TRBJ2-1 and V is TRBV5-1, with a weak D call TRBD2 (6 bases). This CDR3 spans 11 amino acids. Germline V gene sequence: CDR1 SGHRS, CDR2 YFSETQ. Trimming pared 5 bases from V and 12 bases from J, leaving 12 bases between. The CDR3 DNA reads as TGCGCCAGCAGAGGAGGGGACCTGCAGTTCTTC. It yields the protein CASRGGDLQFF.